The 19 T cell receptor beta chains given below trace back to one sample, sequenced in a study of T-cell memory formation after mild COVID-19. TCRdb processed the 5' RACE reads anew with MiXCR; each CDR3 protein has one entry. The sample lists roughly 340,000 distinct CDR3 sequences; 15% to 20% were seen once. The sequenced material came from PBMCs or a T cell subset sorted from them (not recorded which). These receptors all come from a young man who had mild COVID-19 (a few samples of this study predate the infection). Cell type and time point are not known.

This clonotype has more than one count but fewer than ten. CDR3: CASSLLPAGGPREQFF. The CDR3 nucleotides read TGTGCCAGCAGCTTACTACCAGCGGGGGGGCCACGGGAGCAGTTCTTC. The chain combines TRBV7-6 with TRBJ2-1, with TRBD2 identical over 10 bases. In germline, CDR1 is SGHVS, CDR2 FNYEAQ. The CDR3 runs to 16 residues. Germline trimming cut 2 bases from V and 10 bases from J; bases unmatched to any gene: 11.

This clonotype has only a few counts. The rearrangement links TRBV18 to TRBJ1-2, with 7 bases aligning to TRBD1. V shed 5 bases and J 2 bases; nucleotides not matched to a gene: 5. The CDR3 has 14 amino acids. Germline-derived CDR1 and CDR2 are KGHSH and LQKENI. In nucleotides, the CDR3 is TGTGCCAGCTCAGGCCAGGGGGTCAACTATGGCTACACCTTC. It is translated as CASSGQGVNYGYTF.

This rearrangement joins TRBV28 to TRBJ2-5; TRBD1 might be the D (6 bases). CDR1 MDHEN and CDR2 SYDVKM come from the germline V gene. With 11 bases removed from V and 9 bases from J, the gap between germline ends came to 22 bases. This CDR3 region has 13 residues. The CDR3 region has the DNA TGTGCCTTAGGACAGATTGAACGTACGGCCCAGTACTTC. This gives the protein CALGQIERTAQYF.

CDR3 DNA: TGCAGCGTTGAATGGGGATGGGAGCAGTACTTC. Amino acids: CSVEWGWEQYF. The chain employs TRBV29-1 and TRBJ2-7; D is unresolved. Germline V gene sequence: CDR1 SQVTM, CDR2 ANQGSEA. CDR3 size: 11 residues. Trimming stripped 2 bases from V and 7 bases from J, with 9 bases between.

The DNA of the CDR3 is TGCAGCGTTGAAGATCGAACAGGGACCTCCTACAATGAGCAGTTCTTC. Its protein product is CSVEDRTGTSYNEQFF. This rearrangement joins TRBV29-1 to TRBJ2-1; D might be TRBD1 (6 bases). CDR1 is SQVTM and CDR2 is ANQGSEA in the germline V gene. Trimming removed 0 bases from V and 0 bases from J, with 12 bases in between. The CDR3 covers 16 residues.

This clonotype occurred many times. V gene TRBV12-3 or TRBV12-4 combines with J gene TRBJ1-2, with D possibly TRBD1 on 5 matching bases. The CDR3 is 12 amino acids. Trimming left V 7 bases short and J 7 bases short, with 13 bases between. The CDR3 protein is CASNIQGSGYTF. CDR3 bases: TGTGCCAGCAACATTCAGGGATCTGGCTACACCTTC.

This clonotype came up many times. CDR3 nucleotide sequence: TGTGCCAGCCTATTATCTAGCACAGATACGCAGTATTTT. It codes for CASLLSSTDTQYF. The genes are TRBV7-9 and TRBJ2-3; D gene ambiguous. This CDR3 contains 13 residues. Germline V gene lookup returns CDR1 SEHNR and CDR2 FQNEAQ (reference sequence). Trimming removed 8 bases from V and 0 bases from J, with 9 bases in between.

The V and J genes are TRBV5-1 and TRBJ2-2; 12 bases match TRBD1. V dropped 2 bases and J dropped 6; count of bases not matched to a gene: 5. Germline V gives CDR1 SGHRS, CDR2 YFSETQ. There are 16 residues in the CDR3. The CDR3 region is CASSFPGQGAAGELFF. CDR3 sequence (DNA): TGCGCCAGCAGCTTTCCGGGACAGGGGGCAGCCGGGGAGCTGTTTTTT.

This clonotype was found a few times. The rearrangement links TRBV5-4 to TRBJ2-3, with D possibly matching TRBD2 (6 bases). In germline, CDR1 is SGHNT, CDR2 YYREEE (reference sequence). V was pared by 4 bases and J by 5 bases, with 14 bases between. The CDR3 is made up of 14 amino acids. The CDR3 region is CASSPKAGIDTQYF. In DNA, the CDR3 is TGTGCCAGCAGCCCAAAGGCGGGGATAGATACGCAGTATTTT.

Only a few counts were recorded for this clonotype. This sequence joins TRBV24-1 and TRBJ2-7; D unresolved. V shed 2 bases and J shed 3 bases, with 16 bases lying between them. CDR3 length: 16 amino acids. The germline CDR1 and CDR2 sequences are KGHDR and SFDVKD. The CDR3 here is CATSDYTDGYLYEQYV. CDR3 in DNA: TGTGCCACCAGTGATTATACGGATGGATACCTCTACGAGCAGTACGTC.

The chain joins TRBV7-2 to TRBJ1-5; D is perhaps TRBD1 (6 bases). V was cut by 5 bases and J by 6 bases, with 11 bases left in between. From germline, CDR1 is SGHTA and CDR2 FQGNSA. CDR3 length: 13 residues. In DNA form, the CDR3 reads TGTGCCAGCAGCCCCCAGGGGAGTCAGCCCCAGCATTTT. Translated: CASSPQGSQPQHF.

V is TRBV19 and J is TRBJ1-1; D gene ambiguous. Trimming left V 9 bases short and J 7 bases short, with 15 bases between. Germline-derived CDR1 and CDR2 are LNHDA and SQIVND (reference sequence). This CDR3 has 12 residues. The CDR3 sequence is CASAGWSDEAFF. The CDR3 DNA follows: TGTGCCAGCGCCGGTTGGTCGGATGAAGCTTTCTTT.

This clonotype was seen a handful of times. This sequence joins TRBV5-6 and TRBJ2-5, with D perhaps being TRBD1 or TRBD2 (5 bases each). The V gene lost 0 bases and the J gene lost 9 bases, with 15 bases spanning the gap. The CDR3 extends over 14 amino acids. CDR1 SGHDT and CDR2 YYEEEE come from the germline V gene. CDR3 sequence: CASSLAGSLTSQYF. CDR3 nucleotide sequence: TGTGCCAGCAGCTTGGCAGGGAGCCTAACCTCCCAGTACTTC.

This chain connects TRBV7-9 to TRBJ2-1; D is uncertain. V was shortened by 2 bases and J by 10 bases, with 9 bases between the two germline ends. The CDR3 covers 12 residues. The V gene's germline CDR1 is SEHNR and CDR2 FQNEAQ (reference sequence). The CDR3 sequence: CASSLSRREQFF. The CDR3 nucleotides are TGTGCCAGCAGCTTAAGCAGACGGGAGCAGTTCTTC.

This clonotype was found a few times. The V gene is TRBV7-2, the J gene TRBJ1-5; 8 positions agree with TRBD1. Per germline, CDR1 SGHTA and CDR2 FQGNSA. This CDR3 spans 16 amino acids. With V trimmed by 1 base and J by 5 bases, 7 bases remained unmatched. CDR3 loop: CASSLGSRGRDQPQHF. CDR3 sequence (DNA): TGTGCCAGCAGCTTAGGTTCCAGGGGGCGTGATCAGCCCCAGCATTTT.

This clonotype has a count of ten or more. The chain uses TRBV5-1 and TRBJ2-7; a possible D gene is TRBD1 (5 bases). The CDR3 covers 12 residues. The V and J ends lost 5 bases and 3 bases respectively, with 9 bases between them. CDR1 SGHRS and CDR2 YFSETQ come from the germline V gene. This chain's CDR3 is CASRRTNYEQYV. The CDR3 DNA reads TGCGCCAGCAGGCGGACAAACTACGAGCAGTACGTC.

V usage is TRBV20-1 and J usage is TRBJ2-2, with 10 bases aligning to TRBD1. The CDR3 is 13 residues long. The V gene's germline CDR1 is DFQATT and CDR2 SNEGSKA (reference sequence). With 5 bases clipped from V and 5 bases from J, the junction kept 2 bases outside the gene matches. CDR3 nucleotide sequence: TGCAGTGCTCGACAGGGGGCTACCGGGGAGCTGTTTTTT. Encoded protein: CSARQGATGELFF.

The chain couples TRBV5-1 to TRBJ1-1, with D perhaps TRBD1 (6 bases). The CDR3 contains 14 residues. Germline-derived CDR1 and CDR2 are SGHRS and YFSETQ. Between the trimmed V and J ends, which lost 3 bases and 4 bases, there was a span of 13 bases. The CDR3 is CASSWGGAGTEAFF. The CDR3 DNA follows: TGCGCCAGCAGCTGGGGGGGGGCCGGCACTGAAGCTTTCTTT. Together with reference TRBV5-1 and TRBJ1-1, the CDR3 gives the full variable domain: KAGVTQTPRYLIKTRGQQVTLSCSPISGHRSVSWYQQTPGQGLQFLFEYFSETQRNKGNFPGRFSGRQFSNSRSEMNVSTLELGDSALYLCASSWGGAGTEAFFGQGTRLTVV.

V and J are TRBV10-3 and TRBJ2-1, with D tentatively TRBD2 (6 bases). The V end was cut by 0 bases, the J end by 8 bases, with 11 bases between. In germline, CDR1 is ENHRY, CDR2 SYGVKD. The CDR3 is 14 residues long. DNA for the CDR3: TGTGCCATCAGTGAGTCGGCGGGGTTGGATGAGCAGTTCTTC. Residues: CAISESAGLDEQFF.